This TCR beta chain was sequenced for a study of T cell changes during pregnancy in multiple sclerosis. Germline loops: CDR1 SGHDT, CDR2 YYEEEE. The CDR3 is 14 amino acids. V lost 4 bases and J lost 3, with 13 bases in between. The method was immunoSEQ multiplex PCR; TCRdb's version includes in-frame clones alone and lacks a portion of them. The sample includes 70,000 to 100,000 clones, 93% seen only once; the top ten take 1.3% to 1.5%. The chain links TRBV5-6 to TRBJ1-1; D might be TRBD1 (6 bases). The sample here was peripheral blood, taken in the third trimester of pregnancy. The TCR was taken from a female donor in good health, enrolled as a control in a pregnancy study. CDR3 amino acids: CASSLGGQDTEAFF. CDR3 coding DNA: TGTGCCAGCAGCCTGGGGGGGCAGGACACTGAAGCTTTCTTT.